These 28 T cell receptor beta chains were sequenced from one sample in a study of T cells in Graves' hyperthyroidism and ophthalmopathy. TCR beta CDR3 sequences were amplified from RNA transcripts. In the first-round RT-PCR of the TCR CDR3, the HTBI primer set was used. Via MiXCR, TCRdb re-called the multiplex PCR reads, giving one row per CDR3 protein. There are 500,000 to 600,000 distinct CDR3 sequences in the sample; about 45% occur only once, and about 20% lies in the top ten. Material for sequencing was peripheral blood or thyroid tissue (not recorded which). The receptors derive from an adult woman with Graves' disease, either hyperthyroidism or ophthalmopathy (not recorded which).

Regarding this clonotype: An end of the junction differs from the germline gene, which may be a read error. The chain links TRBV20-1 to TRBJ1-6; 9 positions match TRBD1. Germline V gene sequence: CDR1 DFQATT, CDR2 SNEGSKA (reference sequence). The CDR3 is made up of 17 amino acids. CDR3 sequence: CSARDEAGQGEWSPLHF. The CDR3 nucleotides are TGCAGTGCCAGAGATGAGGCGGGACAGGGTGAATGGTCACCCCTCCACTTT.

A remark on this clonotype: This may be a read error, as it is one base from a much larger clone. The CDR3: CATKGGVYERYF. CDR3 sequence (DNA): TGTGCCACCAAAGGAGGGGTTTACGAGCGGTACTTC. The V call is TRBV9, the J call TRBJ2-7; TRBD2 might be the D (6 bases). Germline assignment: CDR1 SGDLS and CDR2 YYNGEE. The CDR3 covers 12 residues.

V is TRBV11-2 and J is TRBJ1-1; TRBD1 aligns across 9 bases. The CDR3 covers 15 residues. Looked up from germline, CDR1 is SGHAT and CDR2 is FQNNGV. The trim removed 5 bases at V and 4 bases at J, leaving 8 bases unmatched. The CDR3 reads CASSRTGDSRTEAFF. The CDR3 DNA reads TGTGCCAGCAGCAGGACAGGGGATAGTCGCACTGAAGCTTTCTTT.

V gene TRBV19 combines with J gene TRBJ2-5; possibly TRBD2 for D (5 bases). The germline CDR1 and CDR2 sequences are LNHDA and SQIVND (reference sequence). The V and J ends lost 3 bases and 5 bases respectively, with 16 bases between them. The CDR3 is made up of 15 amino acids. CDR3 nucleotides: TGTGCCAGTAGTATTGGCGGGCCTATTGGGGAGACCCAGTACTTC. This codes for CASSIGGPIGETQYF.

This clonotype was found many times. V and J are TRBV7-9 and TRBJ1-1, with 7 bases aligning to TRBD1. This CDR3 contains 17 residues. From germline, CDR1 is SEHNR and CDR2 FQNEAQ (reference sequence). The V and J ends lost 5 bases and 0 bases, in that order; junction bases with no gene match: 12. The CDR3 DNA reads as TGTGCCAGCAGCCCCTCCCCCGGGACAGATATGAACACTGAAGCTTTCTTT. Translating it yields CASSPSPGTDMNTEAFF.

V usage is TRBV7-8 and J usage is TRBJ2-7, with 13 bases that match TRBD2. The germline V gene encodes CDR1 SGHVS and CDR2 FQNEAQ. The CDR3 spans 16 residues. J lost 2 bases, V lost 5 bases, and 6 bases had no gene match. The CDR3: CASSEGLAGATYEQYF. The CDR3 DNA follows: TGTGCCAGCAGCGAAGGACTAGCGGGAGCAACCTACGAGCAGTACTTC.

The chain joins TRBV10-3 to TRBJ2-5; maybe TRBD1 (7 bases). The germline V gene encodes CDR1 ENHRY and CDR2 SYGVKD. The CDR3 runs 16 residues. V gave up 2 bases and J gave up 4 bases, with 17 bases separating them. CDR3 DNA sequence: TGTGCCATCAGTGAGCCTGCCGGGACAGCGGGAGAGACCCAGTACTTC. It encodes CAISEPAGTAGETQYF.

There are a few counts of this clonotype. The chain recombines TRBV2 with TRBJ1-3; no clear D. The CDR3 runs to 13 residues. Germline CDR1 SNHLY, CDR2 FYNNEI. V lost 8 bases, J lost 1 base, and 9 bases lay in between. The CDR3 nucleotides read TGTGCCAGCCATGCGGATTCTGGAAACACCATATATTTT. Its translation: CASHADSGNTIYF.

Note on this clonotype: A much larger clone is a single base away; this may be a read error. The rearrangement joins TRBV12-3 or TRBV12-4 to TRBJ2-7, with D tentatively TRBD2 (5 bases). The CDR3 is made up of 12 amino acids. The DNA for the CDR3 is TGTGCCGGCAGTTTACTCGGGGAGGAGCAGTACTTC. It yields the protein CAGSLLGEEQYF.

This chain connects TRBV2 to TRBJ2-5; 10 nucleotides match TRBD1. Germline values: CDR1 SNHLY, CDR2 FYNNEI. V dropped 3 bases and J dropped 5; count of bases not matched to a gene: 3. This CDR3 is 14 amino acids long. CDR3 protein: CASSEDRGSETQYF. The DNA for the CDR3 is TGTGCCAGCAGTGAGGACAGGGGGAGTGAGACCCAGTACTTC.

This clonotype was found many times. CDR3 sequence: CASSDRETGELFF. The CDR3, as DNA: TGCGCCAGCAGCGACAGGGAGACCGGGGAGCTGTTTTTT. The J gene is TRBJ2-2, the V gene TRBV10-1, with 7 positions matching TRBD1. The length of the CDR3 is 13 residues. In germline, CDR1 is WNHNN, CDR2 SYGVQD (reference sequence). V trimming: 6 bases; J trimming: 5 bases; junction bases outside the gene matches: 3.

The sample holds many counts of this clonotype. The chain recombines TRBV20-1 with TRBJ1-2; TRBD1 might be the D (6 bases). The CDR3 is made up of 14 amino acids. The V gene's germline CDR1 is DFQATT and CDR2 SNEGSKA (reference sequence). Trimming stripped 0 bases from V and 4 bases from J, with 12 bases between. CDR3 sequence: CSAREGGPGYGYTF. CDR3 bases: TGCAGTGCTAGAGAGGGGGGCCCGGGCTATGGCTACACCTTC.

V is TRBV5-5 and J is TRBJ2-7; TRBD2 matches 8 bases. With V trimmed by 4 bases and J by 3 bases, 12 bases remained unmatched. Germline CDR1 and CDR2: SGHKS and YYEKEE (reference sequence). This CDR3 has 16 amino acids. The CDR3 spells CASSVLSGRLIYEQYF. The DNA of the CDR3 is TGTGCCAGCAGCGTCCTGAGCGGGAGACTCATCTACGAGCAGTACTTC.

Of note for this clonotype: Germline and junction disagree at one end, which may indicate a read error. This chain links TRBV11-2 with TRBJ2-6; no clear D gene. Germline V CDR1 and CDR2: SGHAT, FQNNGV. This CDR3 has 11 residues. In DNA form, the CDR3 reads TGTGCCAGCAGATTCAGACCCGTCTTGCCTTTC. This translates into CASRFRPVLPF.

This clonotype came up many times. The chain employs TRBV20-1 and TRBJ2-7; the match to TRBD2 covers 14 bases. V lost 0 bases, J lost 7 bases, and 8 bases stayed unmatched. Germline CDR1 and CDR2: DFQATT and SNEGSKA (reference sequence). This CDR3 spans 16 amino acids. As DNA, the CDR3 is TGCAGTGCTAGAGACATAGGACTAGCGGGAGGAGGGGAGCAGTACTTC. It specifies CSARDIGLAGGGEQYF.

This clonotype occurred many times. The CDR3 region has the DNA TGTGCCAGCAGTGTACAGGGAGGCACCGGGGAGCTGTTTTTT. Translated: CASSVQGGTGELFF. This rearrangement joins TRBV12-3 or TRBV12-4 to TRBJ2-2, with D perhaps TRBD1 or TRBD2 (6 bases each). The V and J ends lost 5 bases and 4 bases respectively, with 11 bases between them. The CDR3 is made up of 14 amino acids.

V gene TRBV29-1 combines with J gene TRBJ2-7, with TRBD2 identical over 8 bases. Germline values: CDR1 SQVTM, CDR2 ANQGSEA. The CDR3 is 14 amino acids. With 1 base clipped from V and 1 base from J, the junction kept 3 bases outside the gene matches. As DNA, the CDR3 is TGCAGCGTTGAAGGGGCTAGCGGGTCCTACGAGCAGTACTTC. It codes for CSVEGASGSYEQYF.

J is TRBJ1-3 and V is TRBV14, with D possibly TRBD1 on 5 matching bases. CDR1 and CDR2 from the germline V gene are SGHDN and FVKESK. Trimming shortened V by 1 base and J by 2 bases, and 12 bases separated the two germline ends. This CDR3 region has 16 residues. CDR3 in DNA: TGTGCCAGCAGCCAAGGTCTGGGGCACCCTGGAAACACCATATATTTT. This translates into CASSQGLGHPGNTIYF.

This clonotype was seen at least ten times. The V call is TRBV27, the J call TRBJ2-7; TRBD2 aligns across 8 bases. The CDR3 totals 13 residues. The germline gives CDR1 MNHEY, CDR2 SMNVEV (reference sequence). V was clipped by 8 bases and J by 6 bases; unmatched bases: 9. Here the CDR3 DNA reads TGTGCCAGCCATAGCGGGATAAGTTCCGAGCAGTACTTC. Protein product: CASHSGISSEQYF.

The chain is built from TRBV10-2 and TRBJ2-3, with 8 bases matching TRBD1. V gave up 6 bases and J gave up 2 bases; unmatched junction bases: 4. Per the germline V gene, CDR1 is WSHSY and CDR2 is SAAADI. This CDR3 spans 14 amino acids. The CDR3 protein is CASSNRGFTDTQYF. CDR3 DNA sequence: TGCGCCAGCAGCAACAGGGGGTTCACAGATACGCAGTATTTT.

This clonotype was found a few times. The chain couples TRBV10-2 to TRBJ1-6; D might be TRBD1 (5 bases). This CDR3 is built from 12 residues. In germline, CDR1 is WSHSY, CDR2 SAAADI. V shed 10 bases and J shed 7 bases, with 11 bases lying between them. Here the CDR3 DNA reads TGCGCCACGCGGGACCAGAATTCACCCCTCCACTTT. This sequence encodes CATRDQNSPLHF.

The table lists this clonotype with a few counts. This chain connects TRBV9 to TRBJ2-5; 8 nucleotides agree with TRBD1. Germline assignment: CDR1 SGDLS and CDR2 YYNGEE. Trimming at V came to 3 bases and at J to 9 bases, leaving 1 base not matched to a gene. CDR3 length: 11 amino acids. Here the CDR3 DNA reads TGTGCCAGCAGCGAACAGGGGGCCCAGTACTTC. It translates to CASSEQGAQYF. The full variable domain, completed using reference TRBV9 and TRBJ2-5, is DSGVTQTPKHLITATGQRVTLRCSPRSGDLSVYWYQQSLDQGLQFLIQYYNGEERAKGNILERFSAQQFPDLHSELNLSSLELGDSALYFCASSEQGAQYFGPGTRLLVL.

This clonotype came up once. The chain carries TRBV5-4 and TRBJ1-2; D perhaps matches TRBD1 (5 bases). Germline CDR1 and CDR2: SGHNT and YYREEE (reference sequence). The CDR3 loop spans 14 amino acids. The V and J ends lost 1 base and 7 bases respectively, with 14 bases between them. CDR3 in amino acids: CASSLNSGAGGYTF. The CDR3 region has the DNA TGTGCCAGCAGCTTGAATTCCGGGGCGGGTGGCTACACCTTC.

A remark on this clonotype: This sequence may be a read error, since a much larger clone differs from it by one base. The CDR3 DNA is TGTGCCAGCAGTTACAGCGCCGGCTCTGGGGCCAACGTCCTGACTTTC. It codes for CASSYSAGSGANVLTF. The rearrangement joins TRBV19 to TRBJ2-6; D not certain. Trimming removed 9 bases from V and 0 bases from J, with 15 bases in between. The germline V gene has CDR1 LNHDA and CDR2 SQIVND (reference sequence). The CDR3 loop spans 16 amino acids.

This clonotype was seen at least ten times. The rearrangement joins TRBV20-1 to TRBJ1-3; D possibly corresponds to TRBD1 (5 bases). The CDR3 length is 16 residues. Germline V lookup: CDR1 DFQATT, CDR2 SNEGSKA (reference sequence). The germline V and J ends were trimmed by 3 bases and 0 bases, with 15 bases remaining between them. The CDR3 protein is CSASRAVLSSGNTIYF. CDR3 nucleotide sequence: TGCAGTGCTAGCAGGGCAGTCCTCAGCTCTGGAAACACCATATATTTT.

This CDR3 reads CASSEPDLRGYTF. The DNA for the CDR3 is TGCGCCAGCAGTGAGCCGGACCTTAGGGGCTACACCTTC. The chain has TRBV10-2 and TRBJ1-2, with D unresolved. The CDR3 loop spans 13 amino acids. V was pared by 2 bases and J by 8 bases, with 12 bases between. Germline V gene sequence: CDR1 WSHSY, CDR2 SAAADI.

This clonotype was detected many times. J is TRBJ1-1 and V is TRBV7-9; a weak D match, TRBD1 (6 bases). The V and J ends lost 5 bases and 6 bases respectively, with 19 bases between them. CDR3 length: 15 residues. Germline-derived CDR1 and CDR2 are SEHNR and FQNEAQ (reference sequence). CDR3 sequence (DNA): TGTGCCAGCAGCCTAGACGGACAGTGTAGCCCTGAAGCTTTCTTT. Amino acids: CASSLDGQCSPEAFF.

In this sample, this clonotype turned up a few times. It may be a read error: a sequence one base away is much more abundant. This chain links TRBV12-3 or TRBV12-4 with TRBJ1-4; D is possibly TRBD1 (5 bases). V lost 7 bases and J lost 8, with 17 bases in between. This CDR3 is built from 14 residues. The CDR3 DNA reads TGTGCCAGCAACAAGGGCACGGGACGGGAAAAACTGTTTTTT. Translation: CASNKGTGREKLFF.